These T cell receptor beta chains were read from a single sample in a study of regulatory T cells in long-lasting Graves disease. TCRdb redid the calling of the multiplex PCR reads with MiXCR, one entry per CDR3 protein. The sample holds 400,000 to 500,000 distinct CDR3 sequences, more than 20% seen once. The specimen comprised peripheral blood mononuclear cells (PBMCs), sampled when the disease was refractory, from a patient treated with antithyroid drugs. The source of these receptors is a female donor with Graves disease. Each CDR3 is given with its conserved first and last residue.

J | length | V | CDR3
TRBJ2-7 | 16 | TRBV28 | CASSPWTGSPSYEQYF
TRBJ2-3 | 13 | TRBV7-8 | CASSPGKKDTQYF
TRBJ2-7 | 11 | TRBV20-1 | CSADSTYEQYF
TRBJ1-4 | 16 | TRBV2 | CASSLQKRVTNEKLFF
TRBJ2-7 | 11 | TRBV7-2 | CASIVPYEQYF
TRBJ2-4 | 14 | TRBV20-1 | CSAGGVSAKNIQYF
TRBJ1-5 | 15 | TRBV28 | CASRARTAINQPQHF
TRBJ2-2 | 16 | TRBV5-1 | CASSLLGSPGTGELFF
TRBJ1-5 | 16 | TRBV19 | CATLRDRGGSNQPQHF
TRBJ2-1 | 15 | TRBV7-2 | CASSFAGQADNEQFF
TRBJ2-5 | 16 | TRBV28 | CASSGTTGTLSETQYF
TRBJ2-7 | 14 | TRBV11-2 | CASSSEISGYEQYF
TRBJ1-3 | 15 | TRBV3-1 | CASSRDINSGNTIYF
TRBJ2-3 | 18 | TRBV24-1 | CATSTRGRSGGFTDTQYF
TRBJ1-2 | 15 | TRBV6-1 | CATNSPWESNYGYTF
TRBJ2-1 | 14 | TRBV6-1 | CASIGGNSDDEQFF
TRBJ1-2 | 14 | TRBV28 | CASSLPDRDYGYTF
TRBJ1-6 | 15 | TRBV27 | CASRTEDRGYSPLHF
TRBJ2-7 | 16 | TRBV7-2 | CASSPNRISDYYEQYF
TRBJ2-2 | 16 | TRBV7-6 | CASSLPGVADSGELFF
TRBJ2-7 | 14 | TRBV2 | CANNPGTGPGEQYF
TRBJ2-7 | 16 | TRBV6-1 | CASSTQGPLSSYEQYF
TRBJ2-7 | 15 | TRBV29-1 | CSVGIMTKPTYEQYF
TRBJ2-6 | 15 | TRBV7-8 | CASSFGTTGANVLTF
TRBJ2-7 | 13 | TRBV20-1 | CSAGLISSYEQYF
TRBJ2-1 | 16 | TRBV28 | CASSRSGVVAYNEQFF
TRBJ2-5 | 16 | TRBV6-2/TRBV6-3 | CASSYWKTSGRQTQYF
TRBJ1-1 | 14 | TRBV28 | CASSYLEGDTEAFF
TRBJ1-1 | 15 | TRBV7-4 | CASSLGAGRAYEAFF
TRBJ2-5 | 16 | TRBV27 | CASSISGTGVGETQYF
TRBJ2-1 | 14 | TRBV15 | CATEAGVSYNEQFF
TRBJ2-7 | 13 | TRBV7-9 | CASSGRVNYEQYF
TRBJ2-3 | 18 | TRBV7-3 | CASSLVGASGRWRDTQYF
TRBJ2-3 | 16 | TRBV6-5 | CASSSPGGESTDTRYF
TRBJ2-5 | 16 | TRBV29-1 | CSVEEWGLSRGETQYF
TRBJ2-2 | 16 | TRBV5-1 | CASSLEGGGLAGELFF
TRBJ1-1 | 14 | TRBV10-3 | CAISPGTANTEAFF
TRBJ1-2 | 14 | TRBV5-1 | CASSLPGQGGSYTF
TRBJ1-1 | 14 | TRBV9 | CASSARDSYTEAFF
TRBJ1-1 | 14 | TRBV5-6 | CASSPRTVSTEAFF
TRBJ1-2 | 16 | TRBV28 | CASSPGTGGFFYGYTF
TRBJ1-2 | 17 | TRBV28 | CASKPGTGDLGYYGYTF
TRBJ2-5 | 15 | TRBV7-3 | CASSPTSDPQETQYF
TRBJ1-2 | 13 | TRBV28 | CASRPRGLYGYTF